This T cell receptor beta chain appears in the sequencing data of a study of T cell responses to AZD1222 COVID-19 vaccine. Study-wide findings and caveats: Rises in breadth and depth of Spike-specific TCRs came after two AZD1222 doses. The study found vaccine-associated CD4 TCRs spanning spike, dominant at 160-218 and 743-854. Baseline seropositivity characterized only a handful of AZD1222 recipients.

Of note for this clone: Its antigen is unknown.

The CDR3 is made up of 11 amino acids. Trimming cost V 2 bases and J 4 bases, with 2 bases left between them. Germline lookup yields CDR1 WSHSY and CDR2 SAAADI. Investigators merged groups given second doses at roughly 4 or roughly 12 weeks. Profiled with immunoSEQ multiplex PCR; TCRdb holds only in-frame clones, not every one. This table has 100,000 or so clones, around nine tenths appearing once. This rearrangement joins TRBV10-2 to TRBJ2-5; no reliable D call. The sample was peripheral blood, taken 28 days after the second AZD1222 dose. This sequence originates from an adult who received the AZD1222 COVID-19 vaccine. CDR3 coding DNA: TGCGCCAGCAGTGAGCGAGAGACCCAGTACTTC. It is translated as CASSERETQYF.